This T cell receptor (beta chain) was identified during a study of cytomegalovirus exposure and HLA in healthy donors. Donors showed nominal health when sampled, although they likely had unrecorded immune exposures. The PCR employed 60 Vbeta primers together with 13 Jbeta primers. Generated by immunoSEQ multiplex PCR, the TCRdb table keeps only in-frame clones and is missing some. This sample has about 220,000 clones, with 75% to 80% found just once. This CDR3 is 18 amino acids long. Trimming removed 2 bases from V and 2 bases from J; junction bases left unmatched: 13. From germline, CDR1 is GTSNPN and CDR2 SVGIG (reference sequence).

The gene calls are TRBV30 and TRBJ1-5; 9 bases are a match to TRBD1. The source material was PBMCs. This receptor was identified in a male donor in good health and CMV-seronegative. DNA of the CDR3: TGTGCCTGGAGTTTATTACAGGGGGCGGTAAGTGGCAATCAGCCCCAGCATTTT. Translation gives CAWSLLQGAVSGNQPQHF.